Sequencing of this T cell receptor (beta chain) was carried out in a study of cytomegalovirus exposure and HLA in healthy donors. A note on this clone: The antigen is undetermined.

Researchers ran the PCR with 60 Vbeta and 13 Jbeta primers. Source study methods: A follow-up analysis tallied 86 million or so unique TCR beta chains, some 9.9 million shared. The method was immunoSEQ multiplex PCR; TCRdb's version includes in-frame clones alone and lacks a portion of them. V and J calls and clone size are those listed in that table; D and trimming were worked out from the DNA. The sample shows 90,000 to 150,000 clones, around 68% of them seen only once. Study outcomes and limitations: The authors confirmed in vitro that three CMV-associated chains were specific for CMV antigens.

Germline values: CDR1 LGHNA, CDR2 YNFKEQ. The CDR3 sequence is 17 residues long. Trimming removed 4 bases from V and 3 bases from J; junction bases left unmatched: 14. The TCR comes from a woman aged 45-60 years in good health and CMV-seropositive. The sample comprised PBMCs. The V and J genes are TRBV4-2 and TRBJ1-1; 7 positions agree with TRBD1. The DNA of the CDR3 is TGTGCCAGCAGCCCCCCCTTTAGGGGGCGAAGGGACACTGAAGCTTTCTTT. It encodes CASSPPFRGRRDTEAFF.